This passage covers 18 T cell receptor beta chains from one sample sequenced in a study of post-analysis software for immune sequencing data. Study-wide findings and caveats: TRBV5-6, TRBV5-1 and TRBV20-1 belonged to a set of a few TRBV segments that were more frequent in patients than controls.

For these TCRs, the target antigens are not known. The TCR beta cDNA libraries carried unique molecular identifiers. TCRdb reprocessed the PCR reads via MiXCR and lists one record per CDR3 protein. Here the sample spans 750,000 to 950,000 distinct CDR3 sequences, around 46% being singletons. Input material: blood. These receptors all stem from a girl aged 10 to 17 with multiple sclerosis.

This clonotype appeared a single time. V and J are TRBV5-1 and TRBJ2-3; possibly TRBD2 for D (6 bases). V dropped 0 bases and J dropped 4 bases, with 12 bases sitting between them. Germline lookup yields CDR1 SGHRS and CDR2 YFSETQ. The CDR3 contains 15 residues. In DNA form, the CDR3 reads TGCGCCAGCAGCTTGGAGGCTAGCGCGGCAGATACGCAGTATTTT. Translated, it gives CASSLEASAADTQYF.

The CDR3 protein is CSASYGTSRGRVQFF. CDR3 bases: TGCAGTGCTAGTTACGGGACTAGCAGGGGTAGGGTGCAGTTCTTC. The chain links TRBV20-1 to TRBJ2-1; 9 nucleotides align to TRBD2. Looked up from germline, CDR1 is DFQATT and CDR2 is SNEGSKA (reference sequence). The V segment lost 3 bases and the J segment 12 bases; nucleotides outside the gene matches: 15. CDR3 length equals 15 residues.

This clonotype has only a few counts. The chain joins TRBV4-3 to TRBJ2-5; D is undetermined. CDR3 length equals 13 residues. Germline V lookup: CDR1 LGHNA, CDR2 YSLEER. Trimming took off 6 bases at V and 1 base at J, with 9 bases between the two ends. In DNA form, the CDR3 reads TGCGCCAGCAGTCTCAAGTTCCAAGAGACCCAGTACTTC. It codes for CASSLKFQETQYF.

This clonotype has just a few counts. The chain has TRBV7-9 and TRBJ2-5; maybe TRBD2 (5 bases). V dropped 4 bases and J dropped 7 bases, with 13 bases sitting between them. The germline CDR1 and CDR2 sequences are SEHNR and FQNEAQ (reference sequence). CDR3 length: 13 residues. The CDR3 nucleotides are TGTGCCAGCAGCTACGGGATGCCAGGGACCCAGTACTTC. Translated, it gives CASSYGMPGTQYF.

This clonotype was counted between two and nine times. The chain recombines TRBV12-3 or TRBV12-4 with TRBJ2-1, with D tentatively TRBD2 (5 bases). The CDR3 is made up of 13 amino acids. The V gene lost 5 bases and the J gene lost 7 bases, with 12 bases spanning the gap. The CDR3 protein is CASSDTTKNEQFF. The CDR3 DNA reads TGTGCCAGCAGTGACACGACTAAAAATGAGCAGTTCTTC.

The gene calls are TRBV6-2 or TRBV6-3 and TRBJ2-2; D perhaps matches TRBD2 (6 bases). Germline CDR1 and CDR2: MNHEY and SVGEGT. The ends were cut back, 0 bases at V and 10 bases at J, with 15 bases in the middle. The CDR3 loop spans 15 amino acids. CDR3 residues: CASSYSSRGVVELFF. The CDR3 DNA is TGTGCCAGCAGTTACTCGAGTCGCGGGGTGGTGGAGCTGTTTTTT.

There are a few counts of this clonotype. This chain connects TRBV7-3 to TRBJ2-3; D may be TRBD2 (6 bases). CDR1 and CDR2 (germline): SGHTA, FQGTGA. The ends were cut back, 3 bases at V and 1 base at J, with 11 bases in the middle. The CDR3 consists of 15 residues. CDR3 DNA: TGTGCCAGCAGCTTTCATGGGGAGGGCACAGATACGCAGTATTTT. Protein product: CASSFHGEGTDTQYF.

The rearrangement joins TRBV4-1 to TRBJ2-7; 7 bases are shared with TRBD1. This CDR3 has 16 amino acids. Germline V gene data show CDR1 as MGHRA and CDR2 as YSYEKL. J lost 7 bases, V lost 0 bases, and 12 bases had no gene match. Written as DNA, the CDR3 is TGCGCCAGCAGCCAAGATCCAGGACAGGCTTACAATGAGCAGTACTTC. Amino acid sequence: CASSQDPGQAYNEQYF.

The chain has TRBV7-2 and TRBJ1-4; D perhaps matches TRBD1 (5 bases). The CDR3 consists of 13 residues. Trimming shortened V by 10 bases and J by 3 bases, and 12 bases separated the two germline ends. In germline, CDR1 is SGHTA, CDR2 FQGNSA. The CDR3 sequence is CAIAGGPNEKLFF. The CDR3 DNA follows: TGTGCCATAGCCGGGGGACCTAATGAAAAACTGTTTTTT.

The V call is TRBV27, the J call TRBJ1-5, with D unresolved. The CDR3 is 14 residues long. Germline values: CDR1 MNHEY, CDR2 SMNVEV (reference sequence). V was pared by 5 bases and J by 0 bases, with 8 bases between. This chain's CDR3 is CASSTLYSNQPQHF. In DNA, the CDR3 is TGTGCCAGCAGTACCCTCTATAGCAATCAGCCCCAGCATTTT.

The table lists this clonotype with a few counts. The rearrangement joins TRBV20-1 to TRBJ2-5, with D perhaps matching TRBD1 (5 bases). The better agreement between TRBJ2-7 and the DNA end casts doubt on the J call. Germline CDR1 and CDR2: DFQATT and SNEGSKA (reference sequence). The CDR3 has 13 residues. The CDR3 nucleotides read TGCAGTGCTAGCCCAGGGTTTACGTACGAGCAGTACTTC. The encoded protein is CSASPGFTYEQYF.

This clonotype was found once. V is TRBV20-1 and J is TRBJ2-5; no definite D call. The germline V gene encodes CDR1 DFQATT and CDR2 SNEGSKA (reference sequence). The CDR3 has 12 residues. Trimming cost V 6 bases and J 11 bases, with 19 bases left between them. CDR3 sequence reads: CSASPQYNEQYF. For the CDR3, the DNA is TGCAGTGCGAGTCCCCAATACAATGAGCAGTACTTC.

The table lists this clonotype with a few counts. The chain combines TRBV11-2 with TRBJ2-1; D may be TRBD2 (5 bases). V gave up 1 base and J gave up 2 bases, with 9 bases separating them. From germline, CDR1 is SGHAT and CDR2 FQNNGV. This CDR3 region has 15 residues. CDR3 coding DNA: TGTGCCAGCAGCTTAGCGCGGGTTACCTACAATGAGCAGTTCTTC. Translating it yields CASSLARVTYNEQFF.

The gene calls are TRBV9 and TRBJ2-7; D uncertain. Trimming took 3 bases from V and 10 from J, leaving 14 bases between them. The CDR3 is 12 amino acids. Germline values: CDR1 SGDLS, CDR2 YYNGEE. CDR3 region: CASSGSAGDQYF. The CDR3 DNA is TGTGCCAGCAGCGGTTCGGCCGGCGACCAGTACTTC.

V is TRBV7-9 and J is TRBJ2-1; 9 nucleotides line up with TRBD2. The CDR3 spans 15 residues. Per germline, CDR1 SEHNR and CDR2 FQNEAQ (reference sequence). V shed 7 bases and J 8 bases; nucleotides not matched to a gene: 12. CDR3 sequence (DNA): TGTGCCAGCACTCTTGCGGCGGGAGGGATGGATGAGCAGTTCTTC. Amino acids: CASTLAAGGMDEQFF.

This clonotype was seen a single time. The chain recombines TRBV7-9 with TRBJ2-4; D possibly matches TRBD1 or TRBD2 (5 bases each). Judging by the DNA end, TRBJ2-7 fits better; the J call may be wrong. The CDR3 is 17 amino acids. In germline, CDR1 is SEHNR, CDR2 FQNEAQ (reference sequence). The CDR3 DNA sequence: TGTGCCAGCAGCTTAGCGCCGGGCAGGGACCCAACACACGAGCAGTACTTC. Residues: CASSLAPGRDPTHEQYF.

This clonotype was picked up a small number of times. This chain's CDR3 is CSVEEGTGWREQYF. The CDR3 DNA reads as TGCAGCGTTGAAGAGGGGACAGGGTGGCGCGAGCAGTACTTC. This sequence joins TRBV29-1 and TRBJ2-5; 9 bases line up with TRBD1. The tail of the sequence fits TRBJ2-7 better, so the J call may be wrong. Germline lookup yields CDR1 SQVTM and CDR2 ANQGSEA. The CDR3 is 14 amino acids.

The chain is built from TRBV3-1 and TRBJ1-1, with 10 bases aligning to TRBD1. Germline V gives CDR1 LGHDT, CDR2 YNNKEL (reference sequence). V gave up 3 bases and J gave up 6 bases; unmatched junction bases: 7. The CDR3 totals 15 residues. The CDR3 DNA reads TGTGCCAGCAGCCAGACAGGGGGCGGGCGCCCTGAAGCTTTCTTT. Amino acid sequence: CASSQTGGGRPEAFF.